This T cell receptor (beta chain) was retrieved from a study of beta chain features in type 1 diabetes. Study observations and caveats: Amplification by PCR could prefer shorter templates, with the same effect in patients and controls. There was a moderate but significant shortening of TCRB CDR3s in all four CD4+ subsets of Type 1 diabetes patients.

Sorted CD4+ subsets: naive, central memory, regulatory, stem cell-like memory (CD45RO/CCR7/CD25/CD127/CD95/CD27 panel). In regard to this clone: Its antigen is unidentified.

Since all of the isolated RNA was reverse transcribed, expressed TCRB transcripts were what got sequenced. Only in-frame clones appear in the TCRdb table, and some are missing; sequencing was by immunoSEQ multiplex PCR. The sample consists of a few hundred thousand clones, roughly 12% of them appearing once. Source material: naive CD4+ T cells from blood. The TCR originated in a woman between 18 and 29 years old with type 1 diabetes.

The CDR3: CATSRESAGSSYNEQFF. Here the CDR3 DNA reads TGTGCCACCAGCAGAGAAAGTGCAGGAAGCTCCTACAATGAGCAGTTCTTC. This chain links TRBV15 with TRBJ2-1; no clear D gene. CDR3 size: 17 residues. Trimming took 0 bases from V and 0 from J, leaving 12 bases between them. CDR1 is LNHNV and CDR2 is YYDKDF in the germline V gene (reference sequence).